A selection of T cell receptor beta chains follows, all from one sample in a study of shared clonotypes between healthy human individuals. Sequencing was performed with immunoSEQ multiplex PCR; in TCRdb, only in-frame clones are kept and a portion is missing. The profile shows around 1,000,000 clones, approximately 80% of them singletons. The sequencing input was memory CD4+ T cells from PBMCs. The receptors derive from a man younger than 35 in good health. Some clones in this sample may be carry-over from other donors' samples. CDR3s include the opening cysteine and the closing phenylalanine or tryptophan. Fields, in order: V gene, clone size, CDR3 protein. Clone size, where shown, is once, few, many, or a class for clones that have expanded.

v_call: TRBV7-2; clone_size: .; cdr3_aa: CASSLLGLAGGGDTQYF
v_call: TRBV4-1; clone_size: .; cdr3_aa: CASSPPVGATDTQYF
v_call: TRBV19; clone_size: .; cdr3_aa: CASTPRQGNYGYTF
v_call: TRBV6-5; clone_size: few; cdr3_aa: CASSYSGTAAGYTF
v_call: TRBV28; clone_size: few; cdr3_aa: CASSSENLSGANVLTF
v_call: TRBV14; clone_size: .; cdr3_aa: CASSYLPYVPDTQYF
v_call: TRBV15; clone_size: few; cdr3_aa: CATSRSQGNRVRQYF
v_call: TRBV7-2; clone_size: .; cdr3_aa: CASSNFRLPYNEQFF
v_call: TRBV18; clone_size: .; cdr3_aa: CASSPPPKVRNTEAFF
v_call: TRBV6-1; clone_size: .; cdr3_aa: CASSLQVSSYNEQFF
v_call: TRBV18; clone_size: .; cdr3_aa: CASSPPGGEQFF
v_call: TRBV27; clone_size: .; cdr3_aa: CASSLQGFYEQYF
v_call: TRBV27; clone_size: .; cdr3_aa: CASRRHQGAGQPQHF
v_call: TRBV11-2; clone_size: .; cdr3_aa: CASSRSRTNTEAFF
v_call: TRBV6-5; clone_size: .; cdr3_aa: CASSRTRRSEAFF
v_call: TRBV30; clone_size: .; cdr3_aa: CAWRQQGPGELFF
v_call: TRBV10-3; clone_size: .; cdr3_aa: CAISGGSIGYEQYF
v_call: TRBV29-1; clone_size: .; cdr3_aa: CSAGTGQETQYF
v_call: TRBV11-2; clone_size: .; cdr3_aa: CASSFGTSGSYNEQFF
v_call: TRBV5-6; clone_size: .; cdr3_aa: CASSPGHGGVTDTQYF
v_call: TRBV19; clone_size: .; cdr3_aa: CASRGTSYEQYF
v_call: TRBV11-2; clone_size: .; cdr3_aa: CASSLDSLGGASGPRNEQFF
v_call: TRBV28; clone_size: few; cdr3_aa: CASSDWGQGKETQYF
v_call: TRBV7-2; clone_size: .; cdr3_aa: CASSLDRVVDTQYF